What follows describes a single T cell receptor (beta chain). RNA was extracted with the RNeasy kit, and a quantity of roughly 0.45 to 1 ug was reverse transcribed using random hexamers. Using its own MiXCR run on the immunoSEQ multiplex PCR reads, TCRdb lists one record per CDR3 protein. The repertoire holds approximately 210,000 distinct CDR3 sequences, with 94% as singletons. This specimen belongs to a study of CD8 T cells in Susac syndrome. V lost 1 base and J lost 1, with 10 bases in between. Germline-derived CDR1 and CDR2 are SGHTA and FQGNSA. The CDR3 consists of 15 residues. The material sequenced was CD4+ T cells from PBMCs. The chain couples TRBV7-2 to TRBJ1-1; no reliable D call. The origin of this receptor is a human donor with Susac syndrome. CDR3 sequence (DNA): TGTGCCAGCAGCTTAGTGTTAAAGGCGAACACTGAAGCTTTCTTT. Encoded protein: CASSLVLKANTEAFF.